Below are 29 T cell receptor beta chains sequenced from a single sample in a study of blood T cell repertoires in COVID-19. TCRdb's copy holds only in-frame clones and misses some; the assay was immunoSEQ multiplex PCR. This sample has about 220,000 clones, with roughly four fifths found just once. Sequencing input: PBMCs or T cells enriched from blood (not recorded which). The receptors were sampled from a man in his forties who had recovered from COVID-19.

V usage is TRBV18 and J usage is TRBJ1-1; D remains unclear. V gave up 3 bases and J gave up 0 bases, with 14 bases separating them. Germline-derived CDR1 and CDR2 are KGHSH and LQKENI. The CDR3 spans 16 residues. The CDR3 nucleotides read TGTGCCAGCTCACCGTATACGGGGTTAATGAACACTGAAGCTTTCTTT. This sequence encodes CASSPYTGLMNTEAFF.

The chain has TRBV5-1 and TRBJ1-4, with TRBD1 matching over 8 bases. V lost 2 bases to trimming and J lost 4 bases; unmatched junction nucleotides: 4. CDR1 SGHRS and CDR2 YFSETQ come from the germline V gene. CDR3 length: 15 amino acids. In DNA form, the CDR3 reads TGCGCCAGCAGCTTCTCGGACAGGGTTAATGAAAAACTGTTTTTT. Translated, it gives CASSFSDRVNEKLFF. Drawing the rest from reference TRBV5-1 and TRBJ1-4, the complete variable domain is KAGVTQTPRYLIKTRGQQVTLSCSPISGHRSVSWYQQTPGQGLQFLFEYFSETQRNKGNFPGRFSGRQFSNSRSEMNVSTLELGDSALYLCASSFSDRVNEKLFFGSGTQLSVL.

The J gene is TRBJ2-3, the V gene TRBV19; 16 nucleotides agree with TRBD2. The CDR3 has 19 residues. Germline CDR1 LNHDA, CDR2 SQIVND (reference sequence). With 4 bases clipped from V and 4 bases from J, the junction kept 11 bases outside the gene matches. Here the CDR3 DNA reads TGTGCCAGTAGTAGTCGGGGAGGGACTAGCGGGGGGGTGCCAGATACGCAGTATTTT. Its protein product is CASSSRGGTSGGVPDTQYF.

The J gene is TRBJ2-7, the V gene TRBV11-2; D is uncertain. CDR3 length equals 18 residues. Germline V CDR1 and CDR2: SGHAT, FQNNGV. V dropped 5 bases and J dropped 0 bases, with 23 bases sitting between them. The CDR3 DNA is TGTGCCAGCAGCCCCGGTGAGTGGCGGTCTATGAGCTCCTACGAGCAGTACTTC. Protein sequence: CASSPGEWRSMSSYEQYF.

The chain has TRBV5-1 and TRBJ1-1; TRBD1 is a possible D gene (6 bases). Germline-derived CDR1 and CDR2 are SGHRS and YFSETQ. The ends were cut back, 3 bases at V and 8 bases at J, with 14 bases in the middle. The CDR3 has 13 residues. CDR3 protein: CASSSPGGREAFF. DNA of the CDR3: TGCGCCAGCAGCTCCCCCGGGGGGCGGGAAGCTTTCTTT.

The V and J genes are TRBV4-2 and TRBJ2-7; 11 bases fit TRBD1. The V segment lost 1 base and the J segment 6 bases; nucleotides outside the gene matches: 8. The CDR3 totals 16 residues. CDR1 is LGHNA and CDR2 is YNFKEQ in the germline V gene. In DNA form, the CDR3 reads TGTGCCAGCAGCCAAGTTGGGACAGGGGGATTAGGCGAGCAGTACTTC. It codes for CASSQVGTGGLGEQYF.

This clone was observed once. The rearrangement links TRBV18 to TRBJ2-3; 9 bases line up with TRBD2. Germline V lookup: CDR1 KGHSH, CDR2 LQKENI. The CDR3 extends over 14 amino acids. V shed 6 bases and J 1 base; nucleotides not matched to a gene: 2. The CDR3 DNA reads TGTGCCAGCTCCTCTAGCGGGGGCACAGATACGCAGTATTTT. It specifies CASSSSGGTDTQYF.

The V call is TRBV2, the J call TRBJ1-1, with D tentatively TRBD1 (5 bases). The germline V gene has CDR1 SNHLY and CDR2 FYNNEI. Trimming left V 7 bases short and J 4 bases short, with 19 bases between. The CDR3 covers 15 residues. CDR3 in DNA: TGTGCCAGCACAATTGAAGGGCCAGGGCTCACTGAAGCTTTCTTT. It is translated as CASTIEGPGLTEAFF.

This clone was seen only once. The chain recombines TRBV9 with TRBJ1-3, with a possible D match to TRBD1 (6 bases). Germline-derived CDR1 and CDR2 are SGDLS and YYNGEE. The V and J ends lost 2 bases and 2 bases respectively, with 11 bases between them. This CDR3 has 15 amino acids. The CDR3 DNA is TGTGCCAGCAGCGTGGGGGCCAAGGCTGGAAACACCATATATTTT. Encoded protein: CASSVGAKAGNTIYF.

This clone was counted a few times. CDR3 in amino acids: CAISESQTAPGELFF. The CDR3 region has the DNA TGTGCCATCAGTGAGTCTCAGACAGCCCCCGGGGAGCTGTTTTTT. The rearrangement joins TRBV10-3 to TRBJ2-2; a possible D gene is TRBD1 (5 bases). CDR3 size: 15 residues. Looked up from germline, CDR1 is ENHRY and CDR2 is SYGVKD. Trimming left V 0 bases short and J 6 bases short, with 11 bases between.

The chain couples TRBV6-5 to TRBJ2-1; possibly TRBD2 for D (6 bases). The CDR3 is 14 amino acids. Germline V gene lookup returns CDR1 MNHEY and CDR2 SVGAGI. V gave up 8 bases and J gave up 10 bases, with 21 bases separating them. CDR3 region: CASLPKGGAGEQFF. The DNA for the CDR3 is TGTGCCAGCTTACCAAAGGGCGGGGCGGGGGAGCAGTTCTTC.

J is TRBJ2-3 and V is TRBV7-3; D is possibly TRBD1 (6 bases). This CDR3 region has 15 residues. The V gene's germline CDR1 is SGHTA and CDR2 FQGTGA. V shed 0 bases and J shed 2 bases, with 9 bases lying between them. The CDR3 is CASSLTGHPTDTQYF. The CDR3 nucleotides are TGTGCCAGCAGCTTAACGGGACACCCCACAGATACGCAGTATTTT.

V usage is TRBV27 and J usage is TRBJ2-6; D call uncertain. The CDR3 is 15 amino acids. Germline V gene sequence: CDR1 MNHEY, CDR2 SMNVEV (reference sequence). V was cut by 1 base and J by 0 bases, with 4 bases left in between. CDR3 sequence (DNA): TGTGCCAGCAGTTTATTCAACTCTGGGGCCAACGTCCTGACTTTC. It encodes CASSLFNSGANVLTF.

This sequence joins TRBV29-1 and TRBJ2-7; 8 bases fit TRBD2. Germline lookup yields CDR1 SQVTM and CDR2 ANQGSEA. Trimming took 6 bases from V and 4 from J; bases not matched to a gene: 2. This CDR3 comprises 11 residues. The CDR3: CSVGLGYEQYF. The CDR3 nucleotides read TGCAGCGTGGGACTAGGATACGAGCAGTACTTC.

The rearrangement joins TRBV13 to TRBJ2-7; TRBD2 agrees at 10 bases. The CDR3 sequence is 18 residues long. Trimming took 2 bases from V and 4 from J; bases not matched to a gene: 14. CDR1 PRHDT and CDR2 FYEKMQ come from the germline V gene (reference sequence). The CDR3 DNA reads as TGTGCCAGCAGCTTAAACAGGGGAACTAGCGGGAAAAATTACGAGCAGTACTTC. Encoded protein: CASSLNRGTSGKNYEQYF.

This sequence joins TRBV7-2 and TRBJ1-1, with a weak D call TRBD1 (5 bases). V was shortened by 5 bases and J by 10 bases, with 14 bases between the two germline ends. CDR3 length: 12 amino acids. Germline V gene sequence: CDR1 SGHTA, CDR2 FQGNSA. This CDR3 reads CASSPGQGRAFF. As DNA, the CDR3 is TGTGCCAGCAGCCCTGGGCAGGGAAGAGCTTTCTTT.

This clone was seen only a few times. The CDR3 DNA sequence: TGCGCCAGCAGCTTGGCCGGGTGGAACACTGAAGCTTTCTTT. Its translation: CASSLAGWNTEAFF. This chain joins TRBV5-1 and TRBJ1-1; D unclear. CDR1 and CDR2 from the germline V gene are SGHRS and YFSETQ. The CDR3 length is 14 residues. Trimming left V 0 bases short and J 1 base short, with 7 bases between.

The chain employs TRBV19 and TRBJ1-3; 7 bases are shared with TRBD1. V lost 9 bases and J lost 0; bases outside the gene matches: 11. Germline assignment: CDR1 LNHDA and CDR2 SQIVND (reference sequence). This CDR3 region has 16 residues. CDR3 protein: CASHRDRASSGNTIYF. The CDR3 nucleotides read TGTGCCAGCCACCGGGACAGAGCGAGCTCTGGAAACACCATATATTTT.

V usage is TRBV4-1 and J usage is TRBJ2-5; D gene uncertain. This CDR3 comprises 13 residues. Trimming shortened V by 2 bases and J by 5 bases, and 9 bases separated the two germline ends. Germline loops: CDR1 MGHRA, CDR2 YSYEKL. The CDR3 region is CASSQFAIETQYF. DNA for the CDR3: TGCGCCAGCAGCCAATTCGCGATCGAGACCCAGTACTTC.

The V gene is TRBV5-1, the J gene TRBJ1-1; TRBD1 aligns across 10 bases. The trim removed 5 bases at V and 6 bases at J, leaving 7 bases unmatched. The CDR3 runs to 14 residues. Germline-derived CDR1 and CDR2 are SGHRS and YFSETQ. CDR3 coding DNA: TGCGCCAGCAGACCCCAGACAGGGGGCCCTGAAGCTTTCTTT. This gives the protein CASRPQTGGPEAFF.

The chain uses TRBV6-1 and TRBJ2-1; D possibly corresponds to TRBD1 (5 bases). This CDR3 has 16 residues. The ends were cut back, 1 base at V and 5 bases at J, with 15 bases in the middle. CDR1 is MNHNS and CDR2 is SASEGT in the germline V gene. The CDR3 loop is CASSEVRQPGDNEQFF. The CDR3 DNA sequence: TGTGCCAGCAGTGAAGTTCGACAGCCTGGGGACAATGAGCAGTTCTTC.

V usage is TRBV3-1 (or the pseudogene TRBV3-2) and J usage is TRBJ2-3, with TRBD2 as a possible D gene (6 bases). Trimming removed 3 bases from V and 0 bases from J, with 10 bases in between. Germline CDR1 reads LGHDT; CDR2 reads YNNKEL (reference sequence). CDR3 length: 15 amino acids. This chain's CDR3 is CASSHSGASTDTQYF. The CDR3 coding sequence is TGTGCCAGCAGCCATAGCGGAGCTAGCACAGATACGCAGTATTTT.

The V and J genes are TRBV7-3 and TRBJ1-6, with 7 bases lining up with TRBD1. Per the germline V gene, CDR1 is SGHTA and CDR2 is FQGTGA. Losses at the gene ends were 4 bases for V and 14 bases for J; bases not matched to a gene: 17. The CDR3 sequence is 16 residues long. CDR3 nucleotide sequence: TGTGCCAGCAGCTCAGACCTTCCGGGACAGCCTTGGGCCCTCCACTTT. This sequence encodes CASSSDLPGQPWALHF.

The J gene is TRBJ1-1, the V gene TRBV5-1, with 8 positions matching TRBD1. V was pared by 0 bases and J by 3 bases, with 13 bases of the junction left unmatched. This CDR3 has 18 residues. Germline lookup yields CDR1 SGHRS and CDR2 YFSETQ. The DNA for the CDR3 is TGCGCCAGCAGCTTGGCCGGGACAGGCCTCTTTGGGGACACTGAAGCTTTCTTT. Its protein is CASSLAGTGLFGDTEAFF.

Worth noting for this clone: A junction boundary mismatches the germline segment, possibly from a read error. The genes are TRBV7-9 and TRBJ2-4, with 10 bases identical to TRBD1. The CDR3 totals 10 residues. The germline V gene encodes CDR1 SEHNR and CDR2 FQNEAQ (reference sequence). Here the CDR3 reads CASSGQGVDF. The CDR3 coding sequence is TGTGCCAGCAGTGGACAGGGGGTGGACTTC.

J is TRBJ2-5 and V is TRBV18, with a weak D call TRBD1 (6 bases). This CDR3 is built from 15 residues. V was clipped by 4 bases and J by 3 bases, with 15 bases between them. Germline CDR1 reads KGHSH; CDR2 reads LQKENI. CDR3 sequence reads: CASSLMLGTKETQYF. DNA of the CDR3: TGTGCCAGCTCACTGATGCTAGGGACAAAAGAGACCCAGTACTTC.

This clone was picked up a small number of times. The chain uses TRBV3-1 (or the pseudogene TRBV3-2) and TRBJ1-6, with 11 bases lining up with TRBD1. CDR1 is LGHDT and CDR2 is YNNKEL in the germline V gene (reference sequence). The CDR3 runs 15 residues. The V segment lost 4 bases and the J segment 7 bases; nucleotides outside the gene matches: 3. CDR3 sequence: CASSPGQGENSPLHF. The CDR3 DNA sequence: TGTGCCAGCAGCCCGGGACAGGGGGAGAATTCACCCCTCCACTTT.

The gene calls are TRBV6-4 and TRBJ2-7; 11 bases match TRBD2. This CDR3 spans 18 amino acids. The germline CDR1 and CDR2 sequences are MRHNA and SNTAGT. V lost 2 bases to trimming and J lost 0 bases; unmatched junction nucleotides: 9. The CDR3 DNA is TGTGCCAGCAGTGACCCTTCTAGCGGGGGGCCTAACTCCTACGAGCAGTACTTC. This codes for CASSDPSSGGPNSYEQYF.

The chain is built from TRBV19 and TRBJ1-1, with 7 bases lining up with TRBD1. Germline V lookup: CDR1 LNHDA, CDR2 SQIVND (reference sequence). This CDR3 comprises 14 residues. The junction had 4 bases not matched to a gene; V was cut back by 1 base and J by 5 bases. CDR3 amino acids: CASSIGLQGTEAFF. The CDR3 bases are TGTGCCAGTAGTATAGGCCTACAGGGGACTGAAGCTTTCTTT.